The next 7 T cell receptor beta chains were all read from a single sample in a study of T cell responses to AZD1222 COVID-19 vaccine. Clones were read by immunoSEQ multiplex PCR, and TCRdb kept only the in-frame ones, dropping some. The repertoire consists of some 130,000 clones, with 80% to 90% occurring once and the leading ten covering roughly 2%. The source was peripheral blood, collected on day 0 of AZD1222 vaccination. The source of these receptors is an adult in good health.

The CDR3 region is CAWSAGLAGVGEQFF. DNA for the CDR3: TGTGCCTGGAGTGCCGGACTAGCGGGAGTCGGGGAGCAGTTCTTC. V and J are TRBV30 and TRBJ2-1; 13 bases match TRBD2. The CDR3 is 15 residues long. The ends lost 1 base at V and 10 bases at J; junction bases unmatched: 7. CDR1 GTSNPN and CDR2 SVGIG come from the germline V gene (reference sequence).

The rearrangement uses TRBV6-5 and TRBJ1-2, with D possibly matching TRBD1 (6 bases). In germline, CDR1 is MNHEY, CDR2 SVGAGI. The V end was cut by 6 bases, the J end by 5 bases, with 13 bases between. This CDR3 is 13 amino acids long. CDR3 nucleotides: TGTGCCAGCAGCCCCGGACAGTCTTATGGCTACACCTTC. It yields the protein CASSPGQSYGYTF.

The rearrangement links TRBV4-3 to TRBJ1-6; no reliable D call. Between the trimmed V and J ends, which lost 1 base and 5 bases, there was a span of 12 bases. The germline CDR1 and CDR2 sequences are LGHNA and YSLEER. The CDR3 covers 16 residues. CDR3 sequence (DNA): TGCGCCAGCAGCCAAGGTTCGGGATCTAATAATTCACCCCTCCACTTT. Protein: CASSQGSGSNNSPLHF.

The chain employs TRBV27 and TRBJ2-3; no clear D gene. Looked up from germline, CDR1 is MNHEY and CDR2 is SMNVEV (reference sequence). V dropped 2 bases and J dropped 2 bases, with 5 bases sitting between them. The CDR3 is 13 amino acids. The CDR3 nucleotides are TGTGCCAGCAGTTTAGGGCCCACAGATACGCAGTATTTT. As protein: CASSLGPTDTQYF.

The chain combines TRBV7-9 with TRBJ2-7; tentative D call: TRBD1 (5 bases). The V end was cut by 6 bases, the J end by 2 bases, with 11 bases between. Germline CDR1 is SEHNR and CDR2 is FQNEAQ (reference sequence). This CDR3 contains 13 residues. CDR3: CASRSGYTYEQYF. In nucleotides, the CDR3 is TGTGCCAGCAGATCAGGGTACACCTACGAGCAGTACTTC.

The chain couples TRBV30 to TRBJ1-4, with D uncertain. Germline values: CDR1 GTSNPN, CDR2 SVGIG (reference sequence). There are 14 residues in the CDR3. V was cut by 0 bases and J by 4 bases, with 9 bases left in between. The chain's CDR3 is CAWSVLGYNEKLFF. In DNA form, the CDR3 reads TGTGCCTGGAGTGTACTGGGTTATAATGAAAAACTGTTTTTT.

This clone has only one observation. The rearrangement joins TRBV6-5 to TRBJ1-1; D gene uncertain. V was pared by 6 bases and J by 3 bases, with 11 bases between. The germline gives CDR1 MNHEY, CDR2 SVGAGI. The CDR3 consists of 13 residues. The CDR3 loop reads CASSLRLDTEAFF. CDR3 in DNA: TGTGCCAGCAGCCTCCGCCTGGACACTGAAGCTTTCTTT.